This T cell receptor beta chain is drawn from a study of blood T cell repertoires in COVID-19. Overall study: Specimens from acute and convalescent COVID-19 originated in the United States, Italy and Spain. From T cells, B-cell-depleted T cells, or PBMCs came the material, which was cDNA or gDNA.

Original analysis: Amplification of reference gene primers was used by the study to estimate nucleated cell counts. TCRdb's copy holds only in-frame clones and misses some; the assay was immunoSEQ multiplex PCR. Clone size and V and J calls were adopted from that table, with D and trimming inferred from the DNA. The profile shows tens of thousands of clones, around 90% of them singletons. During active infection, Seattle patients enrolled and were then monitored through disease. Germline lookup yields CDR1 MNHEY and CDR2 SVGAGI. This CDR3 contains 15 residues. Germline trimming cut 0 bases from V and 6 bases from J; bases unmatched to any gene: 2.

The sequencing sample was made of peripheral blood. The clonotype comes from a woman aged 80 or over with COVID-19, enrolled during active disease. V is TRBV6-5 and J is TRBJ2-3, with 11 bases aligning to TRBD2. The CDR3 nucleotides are TGTGCCAGCAGTTACTCCGCTAGCGGGGGGGATACGCAGTATTTT. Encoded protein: CASSYSASGGDTQYF.